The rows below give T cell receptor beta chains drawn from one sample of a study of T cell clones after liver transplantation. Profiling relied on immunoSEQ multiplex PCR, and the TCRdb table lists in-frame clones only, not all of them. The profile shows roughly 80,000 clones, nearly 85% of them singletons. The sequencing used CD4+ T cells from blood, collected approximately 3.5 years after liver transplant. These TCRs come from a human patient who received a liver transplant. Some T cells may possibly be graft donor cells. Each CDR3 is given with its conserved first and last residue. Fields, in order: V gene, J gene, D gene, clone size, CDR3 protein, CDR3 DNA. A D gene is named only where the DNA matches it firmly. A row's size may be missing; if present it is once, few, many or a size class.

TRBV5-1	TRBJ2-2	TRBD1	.	CASSFGDRGLTGELFF	TGCGCCAGCAGCTTTGGGGACAGGGGTTTGACCGGGGAGCTGTTTTTT
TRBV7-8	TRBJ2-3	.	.	CASSPGTPDTQYF	TGTGCCAGCAGCCCAGGGACCCCAGATACGCAGTATTTT
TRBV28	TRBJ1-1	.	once	CASSLHTDTEAFF	TGTGCCAGCAGTCTTCACACTGACACTGAAGCTTTCTTT
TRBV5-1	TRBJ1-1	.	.	CASSLAGATEAFF	TGCGCCAGCAGCTTAGCAGGGGCCACTGAAGCTTTCTTT
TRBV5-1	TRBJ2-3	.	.	CASSSGRGFSSTDTQYF	TGCGCCAGCAGCTCCGGTCGCGGTTTTTCTAGCACAGATACGCAGTATTTT
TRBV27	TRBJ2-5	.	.	CASSLLGTGKTQYF	TGTGCCAGCAGTTTATTGGGTACCGGGAAGACCCAGTACTTC
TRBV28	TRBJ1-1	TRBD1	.	CASSSPQGTEAFF	TGTGCCAGCAGTTCCCCACAGGGGACTGAAGCTTTCTTT
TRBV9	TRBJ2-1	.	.	CASSVDEGVRYEQFF	TGTGCCAGCAGCGTAGACGAGGGAGTTCGGTATGAGCAGTTCTTC
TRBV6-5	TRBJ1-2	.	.	CASSYRGRGNYGYTF	TGTGCCAGCAGTTACAGGGGAAGGGGGAACTATGGCTACACCTTC
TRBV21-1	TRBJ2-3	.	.	CASSMGRPSTDTQYF	TGTGCCAGCAGCATGGGGAGGCCGAGCACAGATACGCAGTATTTT
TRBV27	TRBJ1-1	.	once	CASSSRSTNTEAFF	TGTGCCAGCAGTTCTCGCAGCACCAACACTGAAGCTTTCTTT
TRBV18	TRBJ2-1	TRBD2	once	CASSSRSGARREQFF	TGTGCCAGCTCATCCCGTAGCGGGGCCCGCCGTGAGCAGTTCTTC
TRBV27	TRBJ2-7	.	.	CASSSTGPTYEQYF	TGTGCCAGCAGTTCTACAGGACCTACCTACGAGCAGTACTTC
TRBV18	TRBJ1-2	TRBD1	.	CASSPQGTGGEYGYTF	TGTGCCAGCTCACCACAAGGGACAGGGGGCGAATATGGCTACACCTTC
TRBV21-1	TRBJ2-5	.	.	CASSKAMGQQETQYF	TGTGCCAGCAGCAAAGCGATGGGACAGCAAGAGACCCAGTACTTC
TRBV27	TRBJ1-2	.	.	CASSLAGRQMNYGYTF	TGTGCCAGCAGTTTGGCAGGGCGACAAATGAACTATGGCTACACCTTC
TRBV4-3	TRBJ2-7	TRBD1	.	CASSSRTGGYEQYF	TGCGCCAGCAGCTCACGGACAGGGGGGTACGAGCAGTACTTC
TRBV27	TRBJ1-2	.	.	CASRGGGDYGYTF	TGTGCCAGCAGGGGCGGGGGTGACTATGGCTACACCTTC
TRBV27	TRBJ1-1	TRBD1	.	CASSPGTGIARNTEAFF	TGTGCCAGCAGCCCCGGGACAGGGATAGCCAGAAACACTGAAGCTTTCTTT
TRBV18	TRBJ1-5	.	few	CASSPLSGANSNQPQHF	TGTGCCAGCTCACCACTTTCGGGGGCAAATAGCAATCAGCCCCAGCATTTT
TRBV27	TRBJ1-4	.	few	CASRGSGRNNEKLFF	TGTGCCAGCAGAGGTTCAGGGAGGAATAATGAAAAACTGTTTTTT
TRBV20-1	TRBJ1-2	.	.	CSLDGNYGYTF	TGCAGCCTCGACGGTAACTATGGCTACACCTTC
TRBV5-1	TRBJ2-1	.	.	CASSRSAPRYNEQFF	TGCGCCAGCAGCCGAAGCGCCCCGAGATACAATGAGCAGTTCTTC
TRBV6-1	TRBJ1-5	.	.	CASSDVVAATYNQPQHF	TGTGCCAGCAGTGATGTAGTTGCAGCAACTTACAATCAGCCCCAGCATTTT
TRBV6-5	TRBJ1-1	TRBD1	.	CASRTGQGAQLGAFF	TGTGCCAGCAGAACCGGACAGGGGGCCCAATTGGGTGCTTTCTTT
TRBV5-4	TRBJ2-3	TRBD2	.	CASSTPGLDADTQYF	TGTGCCAGCAGCACCCCGGGACTAGACGCAGATACGCAGTATTTT